This T cell receptor beta chain was profiled in a study of human versus mouse CDR3 diversity and MHC coevolution. Clones were sequenced by immunoSEQ multiplex PCR, and TCRdb holds only the in-frame ones, with some missing. The sample records about 81,000 clones, 93% being singletons. V gave up 4 bases and J gave up 3 bases; unmatched junction bases: 7. Germline CDR1 is SGHDN and CDR2 is FVKESK. The CDR3 has 17 residues. The chain employs TRBV14 and TRBJ2-2; 11 bases align to TRBD1. The receptor was derived from a person aged 30-69 years in good health. Specimen: naive CD4+ T cells from blood. Described subset: CD45RO-negative CD62L-positive naive CD4 T cells. The CDR3 loop reads CASSPNRDRGDTGELFF. CDR3 sequence (DNA): TGTGCCAGCAGCCCAAACCGGGACAGGGGGGACACCGGGGAGCTGTTTTTT.